Listed below are T cell receptor beta chains from one sample, sequenced in a study of T cells after somatic rescue of genetic block. Repertoires were generated with immunoSEQ multiplex PCR, while TCRdb's copy carries only in-frame clones and drops some. The top ten clones hold 1.5% to 2% of a sample with 80,000 to 90,000 clones, about 90% of them seen once. Sequencing input: peripheral blood mononuclear cells (PBMCs). These receptors came from a young woman. The CDR3 runs from the conserved cysteine through the conserved F or W. A D gene is named only where the DNA matches it firmly. Size is stated for part of the rows, as once, few or many counts, or as a class when the clone is expanded.

v_gene	d_gene	j_gene	abundance	len	CDR3nt	CDR3aa
TRBV6-5	TRBD1	TRBJ2-7	-	15	TGTGCCAGCAGTTACGAGGGGGCAACGTCCTACGAGCAGTACTTC	CASSYEGATSYEQYF
TRBV9	-	TRBJ2-3	-	16	TGTGCCAGCAGCTCCGGGGGTCGGAGGGTGGGAGATACGCAGTATTTT	CASSSGGRRVGDTQYF
TRBV4-3	-	TRBJ2-7	-	15	TGCGCCAGCAGCCAAGAACCAGGGGGGCTCTACGAGCAGTACTTC	CASSQEPGGLYEQYF
TRBV5-4	-	TRBJ2-3	-	15	TGTGCCAGCAGCTTGGGGGGGATCGGCACAGATACGCAGTATTTT	CASSLGGIGTDTQYF
TRBV25-1	-	TRBJ1-1	-	14	TGTGCCAGCGGCCTCAGGGTTGGGAACACTGAAGCTTTCTTT	CASGLRVGNTEAFF
TRBV27	-	TRBJ1-2	-	13	TGTGCCAGCAGTTTCGGGGGCACTTATGGCTACACCTTC	CASSFGGTYGYTF
TRBV19	TRBD2	TRBJ2-7	-	14	TGTGCCAGTAGTATGAGACTAGCGGGAGATGCAAAGTACTTC	CASSMRLAGDAKYF
TRBV5-1	-	TRBJ2-2	-	14	TGCGCCAGCAGCGGAGGGTACTTCACCGGGGAGCTGTTTTTT	CASSGGYFTGELFF
TRBV7-3	-	TRBJ1-3	-	15	TGTGCCAGCAGCGCCGCCGGGGGCTCTGGAAACACCATATATTTT	CASSAAGGSGNTIYF
TRBV11-1	-	TRBJ2-1	-	16	TGTGCCAGCAGCGTCGTTACGGGAGTGTCCTACAATGAGCAGTTCTTC	CASSVVTGVSYNEQFF
TRBV30	-	TRBJ1-2	-	9	TGTGCCTGGGGCTATGGCTACACCTTC	CAWGYGYTF
TRBV7-8	-	TRBJ2-7	-	15	TGTGCCAGCAGCTCTCCCGACAGGATCTTCTACGAGCAGTACTTC	CASSSPDRIFYEQYF
TRBV6-1	TRBD1	TRBJ1-1	-	15	TGTGCCAGCAGTAGACGGACAGGGAGAAGCACTGAAGCTTTCTTT	CASSRRTGRSTEAFF
TRBV2	-	TRBJ1-5	-	14	TGTGCCAGCAGTCCCCAGGGTGGCAATCAGCCCCAGCATTTT	CASSPQGGNQPQHF
TRBV6-1	-	TRBJ1-1	few	14	TGTGCCAGCAGCCGGACCCCTGAGAACACTGAAGCTTTCTTT	CASSRTPENTEAFF
TRBV4-2	TRBD2	TRBJ2-1	-	16	TGTGCCAGCAGCCAAGATGCGGGAGGGCCTTACAATGAGCAGTTCTTC	CASSQDAGGPYNEQFF
TRBV30	TRBD1	TRBJ2-7	-	12	TGTGCCTGGAACCGACAGGGTTACGAGCAGTACTTC	CAWNRQGYEQYF
TRBV15	TRBD2	TRBJ2-3	-	16	TGTGCCACCAGCAGATATAGCGGGAACAGCGGAGATACGCAGTATTTT	CATSRYSGNSGDTQYF
TRBV15	TRBD2	TRBJ2-3	-	16	TGTGCCACCAGCAGAGTTAGCGGGAGAGGCACAGATACGCAGTATTTT	CATSRVSGRGTDTQYF
TRBV29-1	TRBD1	TRBJ1-2	once	13	TGCAGCGTTGAAGAAGGGGACAGGGACGGCTACACCTTC	CSVEEGDRDGYTF
TRBV5-4	-	TRBJ1-3	-	15	TGTGCCAGCAGCTTTGCGGGGGGCGCTGGAAACACCATATATTTT	CASSFAGGAGNTIYF
TRBV28	TRBD1	TRBJ1-1	-	12	TGTGCCAGCAGTTTACGGGACAGTGAAGCTTTCTTT	CASSLRDSEAFF
TRBV27	-	TRBJ2-1	once	15	TGTGCCAGCATTCCCTGGCGGGGTCTAGGGAATGAGCAGTTCTTC	CASIPWRGLGNEQFF
TRBV11-3	-	TRBJ2-2	-	13	TGTGCCAGCAGCTTAGGGACTGGCGGGGAGCTGTTTTTT	CASSLGTGGELFF
TRBV7-9	-	TRBJ2-3	-	10	TGTGCCAGCGTATCGGATACGCAGTATTTT	CASVSDTQYF
TRBV30	-	TRBJ1-1	few	13	TGTGCCTGGAGTGTACGCAGTTACACTGAAGCTTTCTTT	CAWSVRSYTEAFF
TRBV2	-	TRBJ1-2	few	13	TGTGCCAGCCTAGGGAGGAGATCGCATGGCTACACCTTC	CASLGRRSHGYTF
TRBV4-1	-	TRBJ2-3	-	16	TGCGCCAGCAGCCAGGCTGGGGTTGTGACTGGAGATACGCAGTATTTT	CASSQAGVVTGDTQYF
TRBV27	-	TRBJ2-3	-	14	TGTGCCAGCAGTCAGTGGCGGAGCACAGATACGCAGTATTTT	CASSQWRSTDTQYF
TRBV5-1	-	TRBJ1-2	-	13	TGCGCCAGCAGCTTGGGTGACAGATATGGCTACACCTTC	CASSLGDRYGYTF
TRBV7-9	-	TRBJ2-7	-	12	TGTGCCAGCAGCGAACTAATTTACGAGCAGTACTTC	CASSELIYEQYF
TRBV5-1	-	TRBJ2-3	-	12	TGCGCCAGCAACCCGCGGGCAGATACGCAGTATTTT	CASNPRADTQYF
TRBV6-4	-	TRBJ2-1	-	15	TGTGCCAGCAGTGACTCGGCGGGCTCCTACAATGAGCAGTTCTTC	CASSDSAGSYNEQFF
TRBV18	-	TRBJ2-7	-	15	TGTGCCAGCTCACCACCGGCAGGAGGCTCCTACGAGCAGTACTTC	CASSPPAGGSYEQYF
TRBV5-1	TRBD2	TRBJ2-5	-	16	TGCGCCAGCAGCTCGGCGGGAGGTTGGGGGCAAGAGACCCAGTACTTC	CASSSAGGWGQETQYF
TRBV7-9	-	TRBJ2-7	-	12	TGTGCCAGCAGCTTACCAGGTGTCGAGCAGTACTTC	CASSLPGVEQYF
TRBV4-1	-	TRBJ2-2	-	18	TGCGCCAGCAGCCAAGGGATAACAGGGTTGTCGAACACCGGGGAGCTGTTTTTT	CASSQGITGLSNTGELFF
TRBV6-4	TRBD2	TRBJ2-1	few	15	TGTGCCAGCAGTGACGCGACTAGCGGCTACAATGAGCAGTTCTTC	CASSDATSGYNEQFF
TRBV19	-	TRBJ1-4	-	16	TGTGCCAGTAGTATATCCGGTCCCACGCGCGCCGAAAAACTGTTTTTT	CASSISGPTRAEKLFF
TRBV10-3	-	TRBJ2-5	-	12	TGTGCCATCAGTGAGTCAGAGGAGACCCAGTACTTC	CAISESEETQYF
TRBV2	-	TRBJ2-5	-	14	TGTGCCAGCAACAAGATGGGGACCCAAGAGACCCAGTACTTC	CASNKMGTQETQYF
TRBV7-8	-	TRBJ2-7	-	15	TGTGCCAGCAGCTTAGGCTCAGGGTCCTACTACGAGCAGTACTTC	CASSLGSGSYYEQYF
TRBV19	TRBD2	TRBJ2-1	-	15	TGTGCCAGTAGTATTGTCGCGGGGGAATACAATGAGCAGTTCTTC	CASSIVAGEYNEQFF
TRBV7-8	-	TRBJ2-7	-	14	TGTGCCAGCAGCTTACTAGGGAGCACCTACGAGCAGTACTTC	CASSLLGSTYEQYF
TRBV7-6	-	TRBJ2-7	medium-sized	15	TGTGCCAGCAGCTTAGGGGGCTACACAGGGCAGGAGCAGTACTTC	CASSLGGYTGQEQYF
TRBV28	-	TRBJ2-1	-	13	TGTGCCAGCAGTCCCCCGATCCCCCATGAGCAGTTCTTC	CASSPPIPHEQFF
TRBV6-1	-	TRBJ2-2	-	15	TGTGCCAGCAGTTTATTGGGGTTGGACACCGGGGAGCTGTTTTTT	CASSLLGLDTGELFF
TRBV7-9	TRBD2	TRBJ2-7	-	15	TGTGCCAGCAGCCCCGCTAGCGGGAGCTCCTACGAGCAGTACTTC	CASSPASGSSYEQYF
TRBV6-1	-	TRBJ1-4	once	15	TGTGCCTGGGGAACAGCAACCCGGGGGAATGAAAAACTGTTTTTT	CAWGTATRGNEKLFF
TRBV7-9	-	TRBJ2-2	-	14	TGTGCCAGCAGCTTAGGAGGCCTATTCGGGGAGCTGTTTTTT	CASSLGGLFGELFF
TRBV7-3	-	TRBJ2-1	-	15	TGTGCCAGCAGCTTAGTTCCGGGAGATGGCGATGAGCAGTTCTTC	CASSLVPGDGDEQFF
TRBV11-2	TRBD2	TRBJ2-1	-	15	TGTGCCAGCAGCCTCCCGACTAGCGGGAGAGGTGAGCAGTTCTTC	CASSLPTSGRGEQFF
TRBV7-9	-	TRBJ2-7	-	15	TGTGCCAGCAGCTTAGCACCGGGGTATTCCTACGAGCAGTACTTC	CASSLAPGYSYEQYF